The 23 T cell receptor beta chains below come from one sample, sequenced in a study of T cell responses to AZD1222 COVID-19 vaccine. TCRdb keeps only in-frame clones here, not all; method: immunoSEQ multiplex PCR. The sample records 90,000 to 100,000 clones, 70% to 90% being singletons. This specimen consisted of peripheral blood, obtained 28 days after the second AZD1222 dose. These receptors all come from an adult who received the AZD1222 COVID-19 vaccine.

The V and J genes are TRBV6-2 or TRBV6-3 and TRBJ1-6, with 7 bases identical to TRBD1. There are 16 residues in the CDR3. V lost 2 bases and J lost 5; bases outside the gene matches: 6. Germline CDR1 and CDR2: MNHEY and SVGEGT. DNA for the CDR3: TGTGCCAGCAGTTACGAGTGGGACAGTGATAATTCACCCCTCCACTTT. Residues: CASSYEWDSDNSPLHF.

The V and J genes are TRBV7-9 and TRBJ2-6; no reliable D call. This CDR3 has 16 amino acids. Germline V gene lookup returns CDR1 SEHNR and CDR2 FQNEAQ (reference sequence). V lost 5 bases, J lost 0 bases, and 11 bases lay in between. CDR3 protein: CASSHHRGSGANVLTF. Written as DNA, the CDR3 is TGTGCCAGCAGCCACCACAGAGGCTCTGGGGCCAACGTCCTGACTTTC.

The sample holds one count of this clone. The rearrangement links TRBV29-1 to TRBJ2-5; D tentatively reads TRBD1 or TRBD2 (7 bases each). V lost 6 bases, J lost 4 bases, and 18 bases lay in between. The CDR3 totals 14 residues. Germline V lookup: CDR1 SQVTM, CDR2 ANQGSEA. CDR3 region: CSVARQGGRETQYF. CDR3 bases: TGCAGCGTCGCCAGACAGGGAGGGCGAGAGACCCAGTACTTC. Combining the CDR3 with reference TRBV29-1 and TRBJ2-5 gives the whole variable domain SAVISQKPSRDICQRGTSLTIQCQVDSQVTMMFWYRQQPGQSLTLIATANQGSEATYESGFVIDKFPISRPNLTFSTLTVSNMSPEDSSIYLCSVARQGGRETQYFGPGTRLLVL.

The V and J genes are TRBV6-5 and TRBJ1-5; no definite D call. The CDR3 runs to 12 residues. V lost 6 bases and J lost 3, with 6 bases in between. Germline lookup yields CDR1 MNHEY and CDR2 SVGAGI. Here the CDR3 reads CASRDANQPQHF. Written as DNA, the CDR3 is TGTGCCAGCAGGGACGCCAATCAGCCCCAGCATTTT.

The chain employs TRBV28 and TRBJ1-1; tentative D call: TRBD1 (5 bases). Trimming shortened V by 6 bases and J by 4 bases, and 9 bases separated the two germline ends. The V gene's germline CDR1 is MDHEN and CDR2 SYDVKM. The CDR3 consists of 12 residues. In DNA form, the CDR3 reads TGTGCCAGCAGGGTCGGGGGCACTGAAGCTTTCTTT. Translated, it gives CASRVGGTEAFF.

The genes are TRBV6-5 and TRBJ1-3, with D unclear. Trimming cost V 5 bases and J 0 bases, with 11 bases left between them. This CDR3 is 15 amino acids long. CDR1 and CDR2 from the germline V gene are MNHEY and SVGAGI. CDR3 sequence: CASSRTANSGNTIYF. The CDR3 bases are TGTGCCAGCAGTCGGACGGCCAACTCTGGAAACACCATATATTTT.

The CDR3: CASSLGGPSLEQYF. The CDR3 coding sequence is TGTGCCAGCAGCTTAGGCGGTCCCAGCTTAGAGCAGTACTTC. This chain links TRBV7-9 with TRBJ2-7; no clear D. The CDR3 is 14 amino acids. The germline gives CDR1 SEHNR, CDR2 FQNEAQ (reference sequence). V was clipped by 1 base and J by 7 bases, with 14 bases between them.

V is TRBV30 and J is TRBJ1-5; D is ambiguous. Trimming took off 5 bases at V and 3 bases at J, with 14 bases between the two ends. CDR3 length: 14 amino acids. Germline V CDR1 and CDR2: GTSNPN, SVGIG (reference sequence). CDR3 nucleotides: TGTGCCTGGGATTACGCCTACCACAATCAGCCCCAGCATTTT. This gives the protein CAWDYAYHNQPQHF.

This chain connects TRBV19 to TRBJ1-6, with 10 bases identical to TRBD1. This CDR3 comprises 18 residues. Trimming took 3 bases from V and 0 from J; bases not matched to a gene: 5. CDR1 and CDR2 (germline): LNHDA, SQIVND (reference sequence). CDR3 in DNA: TGTGCCAGTAGTATTGGGACAGGGGAAAGCTCCTATAATTCACCCCTCCACTTT. As protein: CASSIGTGESSYNSPLHF.

The gene calls are TRBV7-9 and TRBJ1-4, with D maybe TRBD1 (5 bases). The length of the CDR3 is 16 residues. Germline CDR1 SEHNR, CDR2 FQNEAQ (reference sequence). V was pared by 1 base and J by 6 bases, with 15 bases between. The CDR3 here is CASSLVGRVRDEKLFF. DNA for the CDR3: TGTGCCAGCAGCTTAGTAGGCAGGGTTCGGGATGAAAAACTGTTTTTT.

The rearrangement uses TRBV24-1 and TRBJ2-3, with D uncertain. Germline loops: CDR1 KGHDR, CDR2 SFDVKD. The V gene lost 4 bases and the J gene lost 3 bases, with 7 bases spanning the gap. CDR3 size: 13 residues. The CDR3 DNA is TGTGCCACCAGTGACCCGACAACAGATACGCAGTATTTT. Amino acids: CATSDPTTDTQYF.

The gene calls are TRBV6-5 and TRBJ1-5; no definite D call. The CDR3 consists of 13 residues. CDR1 MNHEY and CDR2 SVGAGI come from the germline V gene. Trimming left V 0 bases short and J 12 bases short, with 12 bases between. CDR3 amino acids: CASSYSASPRQHF. The CDR3 bases are TGTGCCAGCAGTTACTCGGCGTCACCGCGCCAGCATTTT.

The V call is TRBV6-2 or TRBV6-3, the J call TRBJ2-1; D remains ambiguous. The CDR3 is 14 residues long. The V end lost 2 bases, the J end lost 4 bases, and 9 bases lay between the germline ends. Per germline, CDR1 MNHEY and CDR2 SVGEGT. The CDR3 here is CASSYLGGYNEQFF. CDR3 bases: TGTGCCAGCAGTTACCTGGGCGGTTACAATGAGCAGTTCTTC.

The chain has TRBV5-1 and TRBJ1-2; 7 bases fit TRBD1. CDR3 length equals 14 residues. Germline CDR1 and CDR2: SGHRS and YFSETQ. Germline trimming cut 3 bases from V and 8 bases from J; bases unmatched to any gene: 10. The CDR3 nucleotides are TGCGCCAGCAGCTCTAGTGACAGGGATGTGGGCTACACCTTC. Its protein product is CASSSSDRDVGYTF.

The rearrangement joins TRBV5-1 to TRBJ2-5, with TRBD2 matching over 10 bases. Germline lookup yields CDR1 SGHRS and CDR2 YFSETQ. CDR3 length equals 19 residues. V lost 1 base and J lost 2; bases outside the gene matches: 14. This CDR3 reads CASSLPPSGSEPPQETQYF. The CDR3 region has the DNA TGCGCCAGCAGCTTGCCGCCTAGCGGGAGCGAACCCCCTCAAGAGACCCAGTACTTC.

This clone showed up just a few times. The gene calls are TRBV6-1 and TRBJ2-5; D could derive from TRBD1 or TRBD2 (5 bases each). This CDR3 has 18 residues. V lost 2 bases and J lost 5, with 24 bases in between. Germline V gene sequence: CDR1 MNHNS, CDR2 SASEGT. The CDR3 region is CASSETLRGRGVRETQYF. DNA of the CDR3: TGTGCCAGCAGTGAAACCCTTAGGGGTAGGGGAGTACGGGAGACCCAGTACTTC.

The chain carries TRBV7-9 and TRBJ2-7, with TRBD1 identical over 10 bases. CDR1 and CDR2 (germline): SEHNR, FQNEAQ (reference sequence). CDR3 length: 18 residues. Germline trimming cut 4 bases from V and 2 bases from J; bases unmatched to any gene: 14. In nucleotides, the CDR3 is TGTGCCAGCAGCTATTTATTGGGACAGGGGTCCGCGGCCTACGAGCAGTACTTC. Protein product: CASSYLLGQGSAAYEQYF.

V and J are TRBV24-1 and TRBJ2-3; TRBD2 might be the D (7 bases). This CDR3 is 14 amino acids long. Trimming removed 7 bases at V and 6 bases at J, with 16 bases between. From germline, CDR1 is KGHDR and CDR2 SFDVKD. CDR3 amino acids: CATRANEGGDTQYF. The DNA of the CDR3 is TGTGCCACCAGGGCCAATGAGGGGGGGGATACGCAGTATTTT.

This chain connects TRBV2 to TRBJ2-1; D possibly uses TRBD1 or TRBD2 (5 bases each). Germline V gene data show CDR1 as SNHLY and CDR2 as FYNNEI. Between the trimmed V and J ends, which lost 3 bases and 4 bases, there was a span of 16 bases. This CDR3 region has 16 residues. Written as DNA, the CDR3 is TGTGCCAGCAGTGAGGGGGATCGAGGAGAGTACAATGAGCAGTTCTTC. Translation: CASSEGDRGEYNEQFF.

The chain links TRBV4-1 to TRBJ1-4; D is unresolved. This CDR3 contains 16 residues. Germline-derived CDR1 and CDR2 are MGHRA and YSYEKL. V lost 1 base, J lost 4 bases, and 13 bases lay in between. DNA for the CDR3: TGCGCCAGCAGCCAAGTTTCGACAAGGAATAATGAAAAACTGTTTTTT. Amino acids: CASSQVSTRNNEKLFF.

This clone was seen more than once but under ten times. The chain links TRBV6-1 to TRBJ2-4; D is uncertain. In germline, CDR1 is MNHNS, CDR2 SASEGT. This CDR3 spans 13 amino acids. V was trimmed by 2 bases and J by 14 bases, leaving 16 bases between them. The CDR3 loop is CASSELTNGRKYF. The CDR3 nucleotides are TGTGCCAGCAGTGAATTAACCAACGGACGAAAGTACTTC.

The chain employs TRBV28 and TRBJ1-1, with 8 bases lining up with TRBD1. Trimming at V came to 1 base and at J to 1 base, leaving 5 bases not matched to a gene. From germline, CDR1 is MDHEN and CDR2 SYDVKM. This CDR3 is built from 16 residues. The CDR3 region has the DNA TGTGCCAGCAGTTTATCTTCACAGGGGGGGAACACTGAAGCTTTCTTT. Encoded protein: CASSLSSQGGNTEAFF.

A word on this clone: The same CDR3 can be traced to other DNA sequences in this sample. V gene TRBV2 combines with J gene TRBJ2-1; 11 bases match TRBD2. V was clipped by 5 bases and J by 4 bases; unmatched bases: 1. This CDR3 has 14 amino acids. The germline V gene has CDR1 SNHLY and CDR2 FYNNEI. DNA of the CDR3: TGTGCCAGCAGTCTAGCGGGGGGTTACAATGAGCAGTTCTTC. Translated: CASSLAGGYNEQFF.